This TCR beta chain emerged from a study of T cell responses to AZD1222 COVID-19 vaccine. Study results and caveats: The study found Spike-specific TCR breadth and depth rose after two AZD1222 doses. Donors were largely white British and mainly female; clonal diversity was possibly underestimated.

With respect to this clone: Its antigen is unidentified.

V shed 5 bases and J 5 bases; nucleotides not matched to a gene: 11. The CDR3 has 15 residues. Germline V gene data show CDR1 as MNHEY and CDR2 as SVGAGI. The table came from immunoSEQ multiplex PCR; TCRdb's copy has only in-frame clones and leaves some out. The top ten hold 3.5% to 5.5% of the sample, which has fewer than 200,000 clones, 85% to 90% seen once. V usage is TRBV6-5 and J usage is TRBJ1-1; 7 nucleotides match TRBD1. The material sequenced was peripheral blood, taken 28 days after the second dose of the MenACWY control vaccine. The receptor was isolated from an adult who received the MenACWY meningococcal vaccine as a control. The CDR3 spells CASSPLTGVTTEAFF. Here the CDR3 DNA reads TGTGCCAGCAGTCCGCTTACAGGGGTGACGACTGAAGCTTTCTTT.